This T cell receptor (beta chain) was identified during a study of human T cells and chemical hapten exposure (dated by TCRdb to the early 2020s). About the full investigation: For sensitization, 2% DPC in acetone was applied to a roughly 2 cm by roughly 2 cm area of upper inner arm skin. Weekly therapeutic DPC doses were additionally applied to the scalp of patients throughout the roughly 23-week study period. Patch tests used Finn chambers with 0.01% DPC on the upper back, scored after 6 days by International Contact Dermatitis Research Group standards. Most of the patients in the cohort were female, and the cohort covered alopecia areata with under or over 50% scalp involvement, alopecia totalis and alopecia universalis. Libraries were pooled for sequencing, and variation in per-sample TCR yields was attributed mainly to small differences in library volumes within the pool. In alopecia patients, the study followed how the peripheral blood TCR repertoire changed in vivo over primary and secondary sensitization to diphenylcyclopropenone (DPC), a hapten. Blood was sampled from patients pre-sensitization (week 0) and at 2, 6 and about 24 weeks after DPC sensitization. Twenty-nine alopecia patients gave blood for TCR sequencing at one to four time points (pre-sensitization, 2, 6 and 24 weeks).

Libraries were made using RACE. The sequencer was a NextSeq 500. Library preparation attached unique molecular identifiers to individual cDNA molecules for quantitative, reproducible TCR counting. Both TCR alpha and TCR beta chains were sequenced from each blood RNA sample. The paper's data handling went like this. Samples had a median of approximately 93,000 TCRs, with a range from about 23,224 to 690,600. V, J and CDR3 annotation of the TCR reads was performed with the Decombinator software suite. For the PS versus PT1 abundance plots, all samples were subsampled to the same number of TCRs (28,000). TCRs were defined as expanded if absent before sensitization and observed at least eight times at the 2-week time point. The public reads were run again by TCRdb, first through fastp at Q25 and then through MiXCR, and only productive beta chains were kept. CDR3 protein sequences are deduplicated, and each keeps its most common genes and DNA. The V and J calls follow TCRdb's processing rather than the paper's. The sample table holds around 120,000 distinct CDR3 sequences, of which roughly an eighth were seen once. The ten largest make up 0.92% of the sample.

What the study reported, not specific to this receptor: All patients had alopecia, a presumed autoimmune disease, so their immune response might differ from that of healthy individuals. After repeated subsampling, changes were observed in the strength of the expansion versus patch-test correlation and in the threshold at which the correlation became significant. Significantly more large CDR3 similarity clusters were formed by expanded TCRs than by pre-sensitization or healthy control sets, consistent with antigen-driven responses. A positive correlation was found between the number of PT1 expanded TCRs and patch test score, with significance reached at thresholds 8, 16 and 32 but not 4. DPC sensitization did not change how many TCRs were above 1 in 1000 frequency, and no evidence was found of alterations in global repertoire structure.

This specimen's time point label, interpreted: patch test 1, 2 weeks after DPC sensitization. What the treatment or condition label conveys for this sample: therapeutic diphenylcyclopropenone sensitization with weekly scalp DPC. At every patch-test visit, the blood draw took place before the patch test was put on. Eligible patients were aged 18 to 70, diagnosed with alopecia, deemed suitable for DPC therapy, and excluded if pregnant. Total RNA was extracted from unfractionated whole blood collected in Tempus Blood RNA tubes. Via the germline V gene (reference sequence), CDR1 is DFQATT and CDR2 SNEGSKA. At the junction V is shortened by 5 bases and J by 6 bases, with 17 bases in between. The CDR3 runs 13 residues from the cysteine to the phenylalanine. The kept DNA is CDR3 alone, 39 bases in frame from the first base. This clonotype was observed a handful of times. It has no known antigen specificity. Base qualities are missing; no much larger clone stands one base away.

The receptor chain draws on TRBV20-1 and TRBJ2-7, with the D gene call left open. Sequences were derived from whole blood, sampled in connection with sensitization to the hapten diphenylcyclopropenone (DPC). This TCR derives from a young man with alopecia areata. Some clones in this sample may be carry-over from other donors' samples. The CDR3 sequence is CSARTGFRFEQYF. The nucleotides read TGCAGTGCTCGGACCGGCTTTCGTTTCGAGCAGTACTTC.